The present entry profiles one T cell receptor beta chain with its context. The record originates from a study of cytomegalovirus exposure and HLA in healthy donors. Vbeta (60) and Jbeta (13) primers were used in the PCR. The method was immunoSEQ multiplex PCR; TCRdb's version includes in-frame clones alone and lacks a portion of them. The table shows about 110,000 clones, with around 76% occurring only once. The CDR3 has 15 residues. The germline V gene encodes CDR1 SGHRS and CDR2 YFSETQ. The V end was cut by 4 bases, the J end by 1 base, with 11 bases between. This chain uses TRBV5-1 with TRBJ2-2; D perhaps matches TRBD1 (6 bases). The clonotype comes from a man aged 18 to 30 in good health and CMV-seronegative. What was sequenced was PBMCs. CDR3 sequence reads: CASSRGTLNTGELFF. Here the CDR3 DNA reads TGCGCCAGCAGCAGGGGGACACTGAACACCGGGGAGCTGTTTTTT. The whole variable domain, remainder taken from reference TRBV5-1 and TRBJ2-2, is KAGVTQTPRYLIKTRGQQVTLSCSPISGHRSVSWYQQTPGQGLQFLFEYFSETQRNKGNFPGRFSGRQFSNSRSEMNVSTLELGDSALYLCASSRGTLNTGELFFGEGSRLTVL.